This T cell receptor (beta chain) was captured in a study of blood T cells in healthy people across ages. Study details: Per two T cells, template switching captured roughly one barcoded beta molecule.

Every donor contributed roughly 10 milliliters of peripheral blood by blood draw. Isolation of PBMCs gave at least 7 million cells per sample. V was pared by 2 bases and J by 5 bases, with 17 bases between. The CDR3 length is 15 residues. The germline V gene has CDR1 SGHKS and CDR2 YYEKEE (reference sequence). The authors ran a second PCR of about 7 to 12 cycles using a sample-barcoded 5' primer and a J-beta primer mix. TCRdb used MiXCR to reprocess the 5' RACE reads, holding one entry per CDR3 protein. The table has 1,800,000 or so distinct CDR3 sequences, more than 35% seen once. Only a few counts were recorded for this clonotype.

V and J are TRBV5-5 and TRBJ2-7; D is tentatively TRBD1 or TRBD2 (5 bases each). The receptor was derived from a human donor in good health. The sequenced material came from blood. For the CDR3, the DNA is TGTGCCAGCAGCTTAGAGATGGGGGTGGTCAACGAGCAGTACTTC. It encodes CASSLEMGVVNEQYF. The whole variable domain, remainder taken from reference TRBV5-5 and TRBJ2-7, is DAGVTQSPTHLIKTRGQQVTLRCSPISGHKSVSWYQQVLGQGPQFIFQYYEKEERGRGNFPDRFSARQFPNYSSELNVNALLLGDSALYLCASSLEMGVVNEQYFGPGTRLTVT.